A single sample gave rise to the 14 T cell receptor beta chains below, sequenced in a study of T cells in Graves' hyperthyroidism and ophthalmopathy. What was amplified from RNA transcripts were TCR beta CDR3 regions. First-round RT-PCR of the TCR CDR3 relied on the HTBI primer set. TCRdb re-called the multiplex PCR reads with MiXCR, one entry per CDR3 protein. The data show approximately 380,000 distinct CDR3 sequences, over 11% seen once. The sequenced sample was blood. These receptors came from a man aged 50 to 59 with Graves' ophthalmopathy.

This chain connects TRBV12-3 or TRBV12-4 to TRBJ2-1; D might be TRBD1 (6 bases). The CDR3 is 14 amino acids. Trimming took off 4 bases at V and 4 bases at J, with 11 bases between the two ends. CDR3 region: CASSSSDRYNEQFF. CDR3 nucleotide sequence: TGTGCCAGCAGTTCGAGCGACAGGTACAATGAGCAGTTCTTC.

This clonotype was counted between two and nine times. This chain uses TRBV6-2 or TRBV6-3 with TRBJ2-7, with 10 bases identical to TRBD2. Germline assignment: CDR1 MNHEY and CDR2 SVGEGT. Trimming took 5 bases from V and 2 from J; bases not matched to a gene: 9. The CDR3 extends over 16 amino acids. CDR3 bases: TGTGCCAGCAGTACCTTAGGGACTAGCGATCCCTACGAGCAGTACTTC. It translates to CASSTLGTSDPYEQYF.

This clonotype appeared many times. The V gene is TRBV6-5, the J gene TRBJ2-2; tentatively, D is TRBD2 (5 bases). Trimming stripped 0 bases from V and 7 bases from J, with 21 bases between. This CDR3 is built from 18 residues. Germline CDR1 is MNHEY and CDR2 is SVGAGI. CDR3 coding DNA: TGTGCCAGCAGTTACTCGCGCCTCCGGGGTGTCTCATTCGGGGAGCTGTTTTTT. Translation: CASSYSRLRGVSFGELFF.

This clonotype showed up many times. The chain carries TRBV5-1 and TRBJ2-7; no definite D call. The germline CDR1 and CDR2 sequences are SGHRS and YFSETQ. Trimming removed 3 bases from V and 5 bases from J, with 12 bases in between. This CDR3 is built from 13 residues. Written as DNA, the CDR3 is TGCGCCAGCAGCTACCTTACCGGAGACGAGCAGTACTTC. Translation: CASSYLTGDEQYF.

This clonotype showed up many times. V usage is TRBV12-3 or TRBV12-4 and J usage is TRBJ1-4; D is uncertain. Trimming stripped 3 bases from V and 8 bases from J, with 7 bases between. This CDR3 region has 12 residues. CDR3 region: CASSFAVEKLFF. The CDR3 coding sequence is TGTGCCAGCAGTTTTGCGGTCGAAAAACTGTTTTTT.

This clonotype came up many times. The chain carries TRBV6-1 and TRBJ2-7; D is possibly TRBD1 (5 bases). Germline V gives CDR1 MNHNS, CDR2 SASEGT. This CDR3 is built from 13 residues. Trimming took 3 bases from V and 5 from J, leaving 11 bases between them. The CDR3 nucleotides are TGTGCCAGCAGTGACTACAGGTCCCACGAGCAGTACTTC. Translation gives CASSDYRSHEQYF.

This chain connects TRBV7-9 to TRBJ2-5; the match to TRBD2 covers 7 bases. The CDR3 consists of 15 residues. With V trimmed by 5 bases and J by 5 bases, 11 bases remained unmatched. CDR1 and CDR2 from the germline V gene are SEHNR and FQNEAQ (reference sequence). The CDR3 protein is CASSAGAGVLETQYF. CDR3 nucleotides: TGTGCCAGCAGCGCCGGGGCGGGAGTTTTGGAGACCCAGTACTTC.

This clonotype was counted only a few times. The V and J genes are TRBV20-1 and TRBJ2-3; TRBD1 matches at 8 bases. The CDR3 spans 12 residues. Looked up from germline, CDR1 is DFQATT and CDR2 is SNEGSKA (reference sequence). V lost 5 bases to trimming and J lost 6 bases; unmatched junction nucleotides: 4. The CDR3 DNA follows: TGCAGTGCTTGGACAGGGTTGGATACGCAGTATTTT. It translates to CSAWTGLDTQYF.

J is TRBJ1-1 and V is TRBV7-9, with 7 nucleotides matching TRBD1. The CDR3 runs 14 residues. With 4 bases clipped from V and 8 bases from J, the junction kept 10 bases outside the gene matches. Germline V gene data show CDR1 as SEHNR and CDR2 as FQNEAQ (reference sequence). CDR3 sequence reads: CASSSGGGATEAFF. The CDR3 DNA reads as TGTGCCAGCAGCTCAGGGGGGGGGGCGACGGAAGCTTTCTTT.

This rearrangement joins TRBV6-5 to TRBJ2-7; D gene uncertain. There are 13 residues in the CDR3. Trimming took 7 bases from V and 0 from J, leaving 10 bases between them. CDR1 is MNHEY, CDR2 SVGAGI, per germline. DNA for the CDR3: TGTGCCAGCACTTTGGCTGACTCCTACGAGCAGTACTTC. This codes for CASTLADSYEQYF.

This clonotype was counted ten times or more. The chain joins TRBV28 to TRBJ1-6, with D hard to call. Germline values: CDR1 MDHEN, CDR2 SYDVKM. V lost 5 bases to trimming and J lost 9 bases, with 14 bases between them. This CDR3 spans 14 amino acids. CDR3 DNA sequence: TGTGCCAGCAGTCCTCCTGCGCGGGGTTCACCCCTCCACTTT. It translates to CASSPPARGSPLHF.

The sample holds a few counts of this clonotype. The rearrangement links TRBV5-1 to TRBJ1-4, with D perhaps TRBD1 (6 bases). V was cut by 2 bases and J by 1 base, with 24 bases left in between. Germline CDR1 and CDR2: SGHRS and YFSETQ. CDR3 length: 20 residues. The CDR3 loop is CASSFNPSQGNKGTNEKLFF. The CDR3 bases are TGCGCCAGCAGCTTTAATCCGTCTCAGGGGAATAAAGGAACTAATGAAAAACTGTTTTTT.

Turning to this clonotype: A much larger clone lies one base from this, so it may be a read error. V and J are TRBV28 and TRBJ2-1, with 9 bases that match TRBD1. The CDR3 has 15 amino acids. After removal of 2 bases from V and 10 bases from J, the junction contained 9 bases not matched to a gene. Per the germline V gene, CDR1 is MDHEN and CDR2 is SYDVKM. CDR3 protein: CASSLGGQGGGEQFF. CDR3 nucleotide sequence: TGTGCCAGCAGTTTAGGGGGACAGGGTGGTGGAGAGCAGTTCTTC. The variable domain in full, with the rest retrieved from reference TRBV28 and TRBJ2-1, is DVKVTQSSRYLVKRTGEKVFLECVQDMDHENMFWYRQDPGLGLRLIYFSYDVKMKEKGDIPEGYSVSREKKERFSLILESASTNQTSMYLCASSLGGQGGGEQFFGPGTRLTVL.

Only a few counts were recorded for this clonotype. The chain employs TRBV29-1 and TRBJ2-1; perhaps TRBD2 as D (6 bases). The V end lost 4 bases, the J end lost 12 bases, and 22 bases lay between the germline ends. CDR1 and CDR2 (germline): SQVTM, ANQGSEA. The CDR3 length is 14 residues. The CDR3 protein is CSVGGGWEPPGQFF. The CDR3 nucleotides read TGCAGCGTTGGGGGAGGTTGGGAGCCACCTGGGCAGTTCTTC.